The source of this T cell receptor beta chain is a study of blood T cell repertoires in COVID-19. Study-wide background: PBMCs, B-cell-depleted T cells, or T cells provided the cDNA or gDNA that made up the material.

In the study's own analysis: Researchers report that nucleated cell counts were estimated from reference gene primer amplification. TCRdb's copy holds only in-frame clones and misses some; the assay was immunoSEQ multiplex PCR. The V and J calls and clone size are taken from that table; D and trimming were inferred from the DNA. Of about 220,000 clones detected, 82% appear once; the ten largest clones hold 4.7%. This CDR3 comprises 15 residues. The V and J ends lost 0 bases and 6 bases respectively, with 12 bases between them. CDR1 SEHNR and CDR2 FQNEAQ come from the germline V gene (reference sequence).

This chain links TRBV7-9 with TRBJ2-1; D is possibly TRBD1 (5 bases). The sequence was obtained from an older woman with acute or convalescent COVID-19. Sequenced sample: peripheral blood. CDR3: CASSLAARQTNEQFF. The CDR3 DNA reads as TGTGCCAGCAGCTTAGCCGCCCGACAGACCAATGAGCAGTTCTTC.